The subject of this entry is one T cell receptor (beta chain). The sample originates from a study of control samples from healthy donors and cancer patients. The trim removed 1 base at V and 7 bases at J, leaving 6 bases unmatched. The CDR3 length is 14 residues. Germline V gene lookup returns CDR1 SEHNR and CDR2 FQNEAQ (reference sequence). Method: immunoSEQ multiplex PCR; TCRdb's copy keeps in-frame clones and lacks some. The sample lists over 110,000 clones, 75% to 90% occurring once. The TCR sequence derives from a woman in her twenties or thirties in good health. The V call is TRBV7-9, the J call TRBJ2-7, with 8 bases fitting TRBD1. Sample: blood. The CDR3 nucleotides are TGTGCCAGCAGCTTAGGCAGGGGGCAAGGAGAGCAGTACTTC. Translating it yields CASSLGRGQGEQYF.